This T cell receptor beta chain was sequenced in a study of control samples from healthy donors and cancer patients. The trim removed 3 bases at V and 8 bases at J, leaving 2 bases unmatched. CDR1 and CDR2 (germline): SSHAT, FNYEAQ (reference sequence). CDR3 size: 13 residues. Data came from immunoSEQ multiplex PCR; TCRdb stores just in-frame clones and leaves some out. The sample lists nearly 40,000 clones, roughly nine tenths occurring once. This chain joins TRBV7-7 and TRBJ2-1; 9 bases are shared with TRBD2. The origin of this receptor is a woman aged 50 to 65 in good health. Sequencing was done on a sample of blood. DNA for the CDR3: TGTGCCAGCAGCTTGACTAGCGGCGATGAGCAGTTCTTC. Its translation is CASSLTSGDEQFF.